This record covers a single TCR beta chain. What it binds is unknown. The method was immunoSEQ multiplex PCR; TCRdb's version includes in-frame clones alone and lacks a portion of them. Here the sample spans over 25,000 clones, roughly 80% being singletons. This sample is part of a study of T cell clonotyping in hematopoietic cell transplantation. Findings of the study overall: Recipient TCR diversity dropped after transplant; expanded clonotypes rose from day 30 to 180.

Documented time point: recipient sample about 28 days before transplant, after cytoreduction. This sequence originates from a woman aged 30 to 39 with chronic myeloid leukemia. Some clones in this sample may be carry-over from other donors' samples. This specimen was peripheral blood mononuclear cells, taken before stem cell transplant.

In nucleotides, the CDR3 is TGTGCCTGGACCCCCGGAGGGGTGGGGACCTATAATTCACCCCTCCACTTT. It yields the protein CAWTPGGVGTYNSPLHF. V is TRBV30 and J is TRBJ1-6; TRBD1 might be the D (5 bases). The V and J ends lost 4 bases and 2 bases respectively, with 18 bases between them. CDR3 length: 17 residues. Per the germline V gene, CDR1 is GTSNPN and CDR2 is SVGIG (reference sequence).